This is a list of T cell receptor beta chains from one sample in a study of T cell responses to AZD1222 COVID-19 vaccine. The table came from immunoSEQ multiplex PCR; TCRdb's copy has only in-frame clones and leaves some out. The sample includes approximately 180,000 clones, around 94% of them seen just once. Sequenced here: peripheral blood, sampled on day 0 of AZD1222 vaccination. Source of these receptors: an adult in good health. The conserved cysteine and the conserved F or W are not part of the CDR3 here.

v_gene: TRBV28; j_gene: TRBJ2-2; CDR3aa: ASRSTSGGLTGELF
v_gene: TRBV4-3; j_gene: TRBJ1-5; CDR3aa: ASSQDLGVRNQPQH
v_gene: TRBV24-1; j_gene: TRBJ2-1; CDR3aa: ATSDYLGSGGARNEQF
v_gene: TRBV11-2; j_gene: TRBJ2-1; CDR3aa: ASSSSHNNEQF
v_gene: TRBV11-2; j_gene: TRBJ2-5; CDR3aa: ASSLVGTGKETQY
v_gene: TRBV4-3; j_gene: TRBJ2-1; CDR3aa: ASSQDPGQGGFSEQF
v_gene: TRBV9; j_gene: TRBJ1-5; CDR3aa: ASSGGGGNQPQH
v_gene: TRBV12-3/TRBV12-4; j_gene: TRBJ1-1; CDR3aa: ASSFTENTEAF
v_gene: TRBV29-1; j_gene: TRBJ1-2; CDR3aa: SVEGDRTNYGYT
v_gene: TRBV28; j_gene: TRBJ1-1; CDR3aa: ASSLEGQDHTEAF
v_gene: TRBV27; j_gene: TRBJ1-2; CDR3aa: ASKGVNYGYT
v_gene: TRBV6-5; j_gene: TRBJ1-3; CDR3aa: ASSYSQTGAGNTIY
v_gene: TRBV4-3; j_gene: TRBJ1-2; CDR3aa: ASSQHTTADYGYT
v_gene: TRBV6-5; j_gene: TRBJ1-5; CDR3aa: ASSLGTDSNQPQH
v_gene: TRBV5-1; j_gene: TRBJ2-3; CDR3aa: ASSLGGRDTQY
v_gene: TRBV4-1; j_gene: TRBJ1-5; CDR3aa: ASSQGLNQPQH
v_gene: TRBV29-1; j_gene: TRBJ1-1; CDR3aa: SVESGASTEAF
v_gene: TRBV5-1; j_gene: TRBJ1-1; CDR3aa: ASSPRGEPMNTEAF
v_gene: TRBV24-1; j_gene: TRBJ2-2; CDR3aa: ATSDLPAGGNTGELF
v_gene: TRBV5-6; j_gene: TRBJ2-2; CDR3aa: ASSGPGTGATGELF
v_gene: TRBV30; j_gene: TRBJ2-1; CDR3aa: ACPSSGPSNEQF
v_gene: TRBV25-1; j_gene: TRBJ1-2; CDR3aa: ASSESGSGGGYT
v_gene: TRBV10-2; j_gene: TRBJ1-5; CDR3aa: ASIVDSLNQPQH
v_gene: TRBV6-5; j_gene: TRBJ1-1; CDR3aa: ASSPTGGTEAF
v_gene: TRBV12-3/TRBV12-4; j_gene: TRBJ2-7; CDR3aa: ASSWGQTYEQY
v_gene: TRBV7-9; j_gene: TRBJ1-5; CDR3aa: ASSRRDSNQPQH
v_gene: TRBV29-1; j_gene: TRBJ1-2; CDR3aa: SVEVTGYYGYT
v_gene: TRBV12-5; j_gene: TRBJ1-2; CDR3aa: ASGLVPGDGPNYGYT
v_gene: TRBV12-3/TRBV12-4; j_gene: TRBJ2-7; CDR3aa: ASGLAGAYEQY
v_gene: TRBV15; j_gene: TRBJ1-4; CDR3aa: ATSVLGLSGRSNEKLF
v_gene: TRBV30; j_gene: TRBJ1-3; CDR3aa: AWARGSGNTIY
v_gene: TRBV5-6; j_gene: TRBJ1-2; CDR3aa: ASSWDREGYT
v_gene: TRBV19; j_gene: TRBJ1-5; CDR3aa: ASSTPQGKYSNQPQH
v_gene: TRBV10-3; j_gene: TRBJ1-1; CDR3aa: AISVGGTAEAF
v_gene: TRBV4-1; j_gene: TRBJ2-7; CDR3aa: ASSQGAGGYEQY
v_gene: TRBV25-1; j_gene: TRBJ2-7; CDR3aa: ASTRNTRDAGYEQY
v_gene: TRBV11-2; j_gene: TRBJ2-2; CDR3aa: ASSFAGGPGELF
v_gene: TRBV11-2; j_gene: TRBJ1-1; CDR3aa: ASSLARGNTEAF
v_gene: TRBV5-1; j_gene: TRBJ1-1; CDR3aa: ASSLDRGANTEAF